The entry below gives a single T cell receptor beta chain sequence along with its context. What it binds is not known. Once RNA had been extracted, it was reverse transcribed into cDNA to act as the sequencing template. Clones were sequenced by immunoSEQ multiplex PCR, and TCRdb holds only the in-frame ones, with some missing. Of around 200,000 clones listed, over 55% are singletons. This specimen comes from a study of CD8+ T cells in alopecia areata. Study summary: Those patients who were treated received oral tofacitinib, which was given at 5 to 10 mg twice daily for moderate-to-severe alopecia areata. Tofacitinib therapy took 6 to 18 months; 6 months off drug came after.

Germline V gene sequence: CDR1 SQVTM, CDR2 ANQGSEA. V gave up 3 bases and J gave up 5 bases, with 13 bases separating them. This CDR3 is built from 13 residues. Findings and limits, study-wide: Lesional scalp, notably in alopecia totalis/universalis, had clonality above that of normal scalp.

As part of sample collection, lesional scalp punch biopsies and peripheral blood were taken from alopecia areata patients. The sequences come from CD4+ T cells sorted from blood, collected at week 0. This chain uses TRBV29-1 with TRBJ1-1, with D maybe TRBD1 (5 bases). The clonotype comes from a human donor with alopecia areata. The CDR3: CSVDAGPGTEAFF. CDR3 nucleotides: TGCAGCGTTGACGCAGGGCCGGGGACTGAAGCTTTCTTT.